One and the same sample provided the 4 T cell receptor beta chains below, sequenced in a study of T-cell memory formation after mild COVID-19. TCRdb passed the 5' RACE reads through MiXCR, listing each CDR3 protein once. The sample has roughly 280,000 distinct CDR3 sequences, approximately 7.6% seen once. Material: PBMCs or a T cell subset sorted from them (not recorded which). These receptors all come from a young man who had mild COVID-19 (a few samples of this study predate the infection). Cell type and time point are not known.

The chain couples TRBV20-1 to TRBJ2-1, with TRBD2 matching over 9 bases. The CDR3 sequence is 15 residues long. Germline lookup yields CDR1 DFQATT and CDR2 SNEGSKA (reference sequence). V lost 0 bases to trimming and J lost 4 bases; unmatched junction nucleotides: 4. CDR3 sequence: CSARDLAGRYNEQFF. The CDR3, as DNA: TGCAGTGCTAGAGATCTAGCGGGGCGATACAATGAGCAGTTCTTC.

The CDR3 DNA follows: TGTGCCAGCAGCCGACAGGGGATAAACACCGGGGAGCTGTTTTTT. Its translation: CASSRQGINTGELFF. The chain joins TRBV5-6 to TRBJ2-2; 8 nucleotides agree with TRBD1. This CDR3 comprises 15 residues. The germline CDR1 and CDR2 sequences are SGHDT and YYEEEE. V shed 4 bases, J shed 2 bases, and the junction held 4 bases outside the gene matches.

In its sample, this clonotype was seen many times. V and J are TRBV6-2 or TRBV6-3 and TRBJ2-1; TRBD1 aligns across 10 bases. Germline CDR1 reads MNHEY; CDR2 reads SVGEGT. The V segment lost 7 bases and the J segment 1 base; nucleotides outside the gene matches: 7. This CDR3 comprises 16 residues. The CDR3 here is CASNRPGQGSYNEQFF. Here the CDR3 DNA reads TGTGCCAGCAACCGCCCGGGACAGGGGTCCTACAATGAGCAGTTCTTC.

A few counts support this clonotype. The chain carries TRBV4-3 and TRBJ2-7, with D possibly being TRBD2 (5 bases). The V and J ends lost 1 base and 4 bases respectively, with 8 bases between them. This CDR3 region has 13 residues. In germline, CDR1 is LGHNA, CDR2 YSLEER. The CDR3 DNA sequence: TGCGCCAGCAGCCAAGGTCCGGGGTACGAGCAGTACGTC. Amino acid sequence: CASSQGPGYEQYV.